The 24 T cell receptor beta chains in this list originate from one sample, sequenced in a study of post-analysis software for immune sequencing data. Built from TCR beta cDNA, the libraries had unique molecular identifiers in them. One entry per CDR3 protein results from TCRdb running MiXCR on the PCR reads. This sample has about 380,000 distinct CDR3 sequences; roughly 30% occur once, and the top ten carry 10% to 15%. Whole-study findings and limits: TRBV5-6, TRBV5-1 and TRBV20-1 belonged to a set of about five TRBV segments that were more frequent in patients than controls.

Their specific antigens are unknown. The sequenced material came from blood. These receptors all stem from a girl aged 5-17 years with multiple sclerosis.

The rearrangement links TRBV4-3 to TRBJ2-1; 8 bases fit TRBD2. V shed 1 base, J shed 7 bases, and the junction held 6 bases outside the gene matches. The CDR3 is 15 amino acids. Per the germline V gene, CDR1 is LGHNA and CDR2 is YSLEER. CDR3 residues: CASSQAGGEWNEQFF. The CDR3 DNA sequence: TGCGCCAGCAGCCAAGCCGGGGGGGAATGGAATGAGCAGTTCTTC.

The chain recombines TRBV7-9 with TRBJ1-5; no firm D call. V lost 6 bases, J lost 7 bases, and 25 bases lay in between. Germline CDR1 reads SEHNR; CDR2 reads FQNEAQ (reference sequence). The CDR3 consists of 17 residues. CDR3 residues: CASSRSRVPGEGQPQHF. DNA for the CDR3: TGTGCCAGCAGTCGATCACGTGTTCCCGGGGAAGGGCAGCCCCAGCATTTT.

This clonotype was found a few times. V gene TRBV9 combines with J gene TRBJ1-2; D unresolved. Trimming removed 3 bases at V and 9 bases at J, with 15 bases between. From germline, CDR1 is SGDLS and CDR2 YYNGEE. The CDR3 runs 13 residues. The CDR3 region has the DNA TGTGCCAGCAGCGACGGGAGTGCAATGAGCTACACCTTC. Protein sequence: CASSDGSAMSYTF.

This clonotype was detected only a few times. The chain has TRBV7-2 and TRBJ2-1; a possible D gene is TRBD1 (6 bases). The ends were cut back, 3 bases at V and 5 bases at J, with 8 bases in the middle. Germline V gene lookup returns CDR1 SGHTA and CDR2 FQGNSA. This CDR3 region has 13 residues. The CDR3 nucleotides read TGTGCCAGCAGCTTCCGGGACAACAATGAGCAGTTCTTC. Its protein product is CASSFRDNNEQFF.

The rearrangement links TRBV20-1 to TRBJ2-4; 7 bases are shared with TRBD1. The last part of the DNA fits TRBJ2-7 better; the J call may be wrong. The CDR3 consists of 14 residues. CDR1 and CDR2 from the germline V gene are DFQATT and SNEGSKA (reference sequence). The CDR3 is CSAREPGQQYEQYF. Here the CDR3 DNA reads TGCAGTGCTAGGGAGCCGGGACAGCAATACGAGCAGTACTTC.

The chain recombines TRBV2 with TRBJ1-1, with a tentative D call TRBD1 (6 bases). In germline, CDR1 is SNHLY, CDR2 FYNNEI. The V and J ends lost 10 bases and 1 base respectively, with 13 bases between them. CDR3 length: 13 amino acids. CDR3: CANKGGPNTEAFF. Here the CDR3 DNA reads TGTGCCAACAAGGGGGGCCCGAACACTGAAGCTTTCTTT.

This clonotype was seen a few times. V and J are TRBV5-1 and TRBJ2-3, with 11 bases aligning to TRBD2. In germline, CDR1 is SGHRS, CDR2 YFSETQ. The junction had 2 bases not matched to a gene; V was cut back by 0 bases and J by 2 bases. CDR3 length: 16 amino acids. CDR3 nucleotide sequence: TGCGCCAGCAGCTTGGTACTAGCGGGGGTCACAGATACGCAGTATTTT. As protein: CASSLVLAGVTDTQYF.

This clonotype has only a few counts. The chain joins TRBV29-1 to TRBJ2-5, with 9 bases lining up with TRBD1. Looked up from germline, CDR1 is SQVTM and CDR2 is ANQGSEA. J was trimmed by 5 bases and V by 5 bases; bases with no gene match: 15. The CDR3 length is 16 residues. The CDR3 region is CSVFTATGTGLETQYF. The CDR3, as DNA: TGCAGCGTTTTTACGGCAACCGGGACAGGGCTTGAGACCCAGTACTTC.

The CDR3 DNA is TGTGCCAGCAGCGACTCCGGGACACGTCTCACAGATACGCAGTATTTT. This sequence encodes CASSDSGTRLTDTQYF. The chain recombines TRBV7-9 with TRBJ2-3, with a possible D match to TRBD1 (6 bases). Trimming left V 5 bases short and J 2 bases short, with 17 bases between. The V gene's germline CDR1 is SEHNR and CDR2 FQNEAQ (reference sequence). The CDR3 runs 16 residues.

This sequence joins TRBV3-1 and TRBJ2-3; D unresolved. The CDR3 is 12 residues long. CDR1 is LGHDT and CDR2 is YNNKEL in the germline V gene (reference sequence). The ends were cut back, 4 bases at V and 5 bases at J, with 7 bases in the middle. The CDR3 DNA is TGTGCCAGCAGCCCAGAGCGAGATACGCAGTATTTT. The encoded protein is CASSPERDTQYF.

Notes on this clonotype: With a much larger clone just one base away, this may be a read error. This sequence joins TRBV25-1 and TRBJ2-1, with unresolved D. Per the germline V gene, CDR1 is MGHDK and CDR2 is SYGVNS. The CDR3 runs 13 residues. The CDR3 coding sequence is TGTGCCGGCAGTGTAGCCGGTTGGCATGAGCAGTTCTTC. Protein: CAGSVAGWHEQFF.

The chain carries TRBV6-2 or TRBV6-3 and TRBJ2-7, with D hard to call. Trimming left V 2 bases short and J 5 bases short, with 7 bases between. Germline CDR1 is MNHEY and CDR2 is SVGEGT. CDR3 length equals 12 residues. This chain's CDR3 is CASSYTRHEQYF. The CDR3 DNA is TGTGCCAGCAGTTACACTCGACACGAGCAGTACTTC.

V and J are TRBV5-1 and TRBJ2-7; 10 bases are a match to TRBD2. The V and J ends lost 7 bases and 7 bases, in that order; junction bases with no gene match: 23. CDR1 and CDR2 (germline): SGHRS, YFSETQ. The CDR3 loop spans 18 amino acids. Here the CDR3 reads CASSLTHLAGGPYNEQYF. CDR3 coding DNA: TGCGCCAGCTCGTTAACCCATTTAGCGGGGGGTCCCTACAATGAGCAGTACTTC.

This clonotype was counted between two and nine times. The V gene is TRBV28, the J gene TRBJ1-4; the match to TRBD1 covers 10 bases. The J segment lost 10 bases and the V segment lost 5 bases, leaving 10 bases of the junction unmatched. The germline V gene encodes CDR1 MDHEN and CDR2 SYDVKM. CDR3 size: 15 residues. CDR3 loop: CASSRTSDRGGKLFF. DNA of the CDR3: TGTGCCAGCAGTCGAACTTCGGACAGGGGGGGAAAACTGTTTTTT.

The chain uses TRBV7-2 and TRBJ2-3; D assignment may be TRBD1 or TRBD2 (5 bases each). Looked up from germline, CDR1 is SGHTA and CDR2 is FQGNSA. With 0 bases removed from V and 0 bases from J, the gap between germline ends came to 16 bases. This CDR3 contains 18 residues. This CDR3 is CASSLAVGTATSTDTQYF. CDR3 sequence (DNA): TGTGCCAGCAGCTTAGCCGTCGGGACCGCAACTAGCACAGATACGCAGTATTTT.

The chain combines TRBV11-2 with TRBJ2-1, with 11 bases identical to TRBD2. The J segment lost 3 bases and the V segment lost 3 bases, leaving 10 bases of the junction unmatched. This CDR3 is 18 amino acids long. Germline V gene sequence: CDR1 SGHAT, CDR2 FQNNGV. The CDR3 nucleotides are TGTGCCAGCAGCTTGGGACTAGCGGAAATGTCTTTCTACAATGAGCAGTTCTTC. Translating it yields CASSLGLAEMSFYNEQFF. Filled out from reference TRBV11-2 and TRBJ2-1, the complete variable domain reads EAGVAQSPRYKIIEKRQSVAFWCNPISGHATLYWYQQILGQGPKLLIQFQNNGVVDDSQLPKDRFSAERLKGVDSTLKIQPAKLEDSAVYLCASSLGLAEMSFYNEQFFGPGTRLTVL.

This chain connects TRBV5-1 to TRBJ2-1; 8 bases map to TRBD2. V lost 4 bases and J lost 5; bases outside the gene matches: 14. Germline-derived CDR1 and CDR2 are SGHRS and YFSETQ. CDR3 length equals 17 residues. The CDR3: CASSTRSRGVLNNEQFF. In nucleotides, the CDR3 is TGCGCCAGCAGCACCCGATCGCGGGGGGTCTTGAACAATGAGCAGTTCTTC.

In its sample, this clonotype was seen a few times. This chain uses TRBV3-1 with TRBJ1-1, with D hard to call. The CDR3 sequence is 15 residues long. Deletions cut 4 bases from V and 6 bases from J, with 18 bases between. CDR1 is LGHDT, CDR2 YNNKEL, per germline (reference sequence). The CDR3 sequence is CASSPAEVVWAEAFF. The CDR3, as DNA: TGTGCCAGCAGCCCAGCGGAGGTTGTTTGGGCTGAAGCTTTCTTT.

A few counts support this clonotype. The chain joins TRBV6-5 to TRBJ1-2, with 9 nucleotides matching TRBD1. The trim removed 1 base at V and 6 bases at J, leaving 9 bases unmatched. CDR3 size: 16 residues. In germline, CDR1 is MNHEY, CDR2 SVGAGI. The CDR3 nucleotides read TGTGCCAGCAGTTACTTTTCGACAGGGGGTACGGATGGCTACACCTTC. Residues: CASSYFSTGGTDGYTF.

In its sample, this clonotype was seen a few times. J is TRBJ2-5 and V is TRBV4-2, with TRBD2 identical over 9 bases. CDR1 and CDR2 (germline): LGHNA, YNFKEQ. J was trimmed by 4 bases and V by 0 bases; bases with no gene match: 9. There are 17 residues in the CDR3. The CDR3 loop reads CASSQDYGSGGGETQYF. The CDR3 coding sequence is TGTGCCAGCAGCCAAGATTATGGTAGCGGGGGTGGAGAGACCCAGTACTTC.

This clonotype was counted only a few times. The CDR3 DNA reads as TGTGCCAGCGGGGGGGGCGGGGGGCTCAGAGATACGCAGTATTTT. It translates to CASGGGGGLRDTQYF. The J gene is TRBJ2-3, the V gene TRBV25-1; TRBD2 matches 8 bases. This CDR3 is 15 amino acids long. Germline lookup yields CDR1 MGHDK and CDR2 SYGVNS. Losses at the gene ends were 8 bases for V and 5 bases for J; bases not matched to a gene: 12.

The chain has TRBV18 and TRBJ1-1; 9 nucleotides agree with TRBD1. Per the germline V gene, CDR1 is KGHSH and CDR2 is LQKENI. This CDR3 is 14 amino acids long. V was pared by 3 bases and J by 6 bases, with 5 bases of the junction left unmatched. CDR3: CASSPDRGYSEAFF. The CDR3 DNA is TGTGCCAGCTCACCCGACAGGGGGTACTCTGAAGCTTTCTTT.

This clonotype showed up just a few times. V usage is TRBV12-3 or TRBV12-4 and J usage is TRBJ2-3; D unresolved. CDR3 size: 12 residues. The V end lost 5 bases, the J end lost 9 bases, and 12 bases lay between the germline ends. For the CDR3, the DNA is TGTGCCAGCAGTCACGAGGTAAAGACGCAGTATTTT. It specifies CASSHEVKTQYF.

CDR3: CSARDPEGSYEQYF. The CDR3, as DNA: TGCAGTGCTAGGGACCCCGAGGGGTCCTACGAGCAGTACTTC. This sequence joins TRBV20-1 and TRBJ2-7, with D perhaps being TRBD1 or TRBD2 (5 bases each). This CDR3 is built from 14 residues. V was trimmed by 3 bases and J by 1 base, leaving 13 bases between them. The germline V gene has CDR1 DFQATT and CDR2 SNEGSKA (reference sequence).